Listed below are T cell receptor beta chains from one sample, sequenced in a study of blood T cell repertoires in COVID-19. The repertoire was sequenced with immunoSEQ multiplex PCR; TCRdb's copy has only in-frame clones and lacks some. The sample has about 300,000 clones, around 92% seen once. The sample comprised peripheral blood. These receptors originate from a woman in her 30s with COVID-19, enrolled during active disease. Each CDR3 is given with its conserved first and last residue. The D gene is left open where the match is weak. Some rows have no size entry. The others give once, few or many, or a class for an expanded clone.

v_call	d_call	clone_size	j_call	cdr3_nt	cdr3_aa
TRBV18	NA	NA	TRBJ1-1	TGTGCCAGCTCACAGAGCACAGGCGACACTGAAGCTTTCTTT	CASSQSTGDTEAFF
TRBV5-1	NA	once	TRBJ1-2	TGCGCCAGCAGCTTAGCCGGACAGAACTATGGCTACACCTTC	CASSLAGQNYGYTF
TRBV28	TRBD1	NA	TRBJ1-5	TGTGCCAGCAGTTTAGGGACAGGCTTGGAAAGACAGCATTTT	CASSLGTGLERQHF
TRBV7-3	NA	NA	TRBJ2-1	TGTGCCAGCAGCTTAATGTCGACAAACACCTACAATGAGCAGTTCTTC	CASSLMSTNTYNEQFF
TRBV2	NA	NA	TRBJ1-1	TGTGCCAGCAGTGAAGGGCGGGGAGGCACTGAAGCTTTCTTT	CASSEGRGGTEAFF
TRBV5-1	NA	NA	TRBJ2-1	TGCGCCAGCAGTACTACACCCGACTTAGACTCCTACAATGAGCAGTTCTTC	CASSTTPDLDSYNEQFF
TRBV6-5	TRBD2	NA	TRBJ2-2	TGTGCCAGCAGACCGGGAGGGAACACCGGGGAGCTGTTTTTT	CASRPGGNTGELFF
TRBV30	NA	NA	TRBJ1-6	TGTGCCTCCAACTTCGGAGGGGACGTCTATAATTCACCCCTCCACTTT	CASNFGGDVYNSPLHF
TRBV4-3	TRBD2	NA	TRBJ2-7	TGCGCCAGCAGCCAAAACGGGGGGACCCGCTACGAGCAGTACTTC	CASSQNGGTRYEQYF
TRBV7-9	TRBD1	NA	TRBJ2-7	TGTGCCAGCAGCTTACTCGGACAGGGCTTCAACGAGCAGTACTTC	CASSLLGQGFNEQYF
TRBV15	NA	once	TRBJ1-5	TGTGCCACCAGCAGAGACACTAATCAGCCCCAGCATTTT	CATSRDTNQPQHF
TRBV5-1	NA	NA	TRBJ1-3	TGCGCCAGCAGCTTGGAAGCGGGCTCTGGAAACACCATATATTTT	CASSLEAGSGNTIYF
TRBV19	TRBD2	once	TRBJ2-1	TGTGCCAGTAGTATTGCTGGTAGCGGGGTAACTAATGAGCAGTTCTTC	CASSIAGSGVTNEQFF
TRBV6-5	NA	NA	TRBJ2-2	TGTGCCAGCAGTTACTCCAGACAGATTACCACCGGGGAGCTGTTTTTT	CASSYSRQITTGELFF
TRBV5-6	NA	NA	TRBJ1-1	TGTGCCAGCAGTCCTCCGGGGTTGGGGAAAGGGAACACTGAAGCTTTCTTT	CASSPPGLGKGNTEAFF
TRBV3-1/TRBV3-2	NA	NA	TRBJ2-1	TGTGCCAGCAGCCCCCATGTCCAGGCAAGCTCCTACAATGAGCAGTTCTTC	CASSPHVQASSYNEQFF
TRBV5-5	NA	NA	TRBJ2-2	TGTGCCAGCAGCTTGCGGGCGCAGGGAAACACCGGGGAGCTGTTTTTT	CASSLRAQGNTGELFF
TRBV7-8	TRBD2	NA	TRBJ2-1	TGTGCCAGCACCCCGAGGGCGGGGGTCGCTTACAATGAGCAGTTCTTC	CASTPRAGVAYNEQFF
TRBV19	NA	NA	TRBJ1-4	TGTGCCAGCTCCAGGGGCTCAGGCAACGAAAAACTGTTTTTT	CASSRGSGNEKLFF
TRBV10-2	NA	NA	TRBJ1-6	TGCGCCAGCAGATCCGACTCCGGCGGTAATAATTCACCCCTCCACTTT	CASRSDSGGNNSPLHF
TRBV7-2	TRBD1	many	TRBJ1-1	TGTGCCAGCAGCTTAGTGGGGCAGGGGGCTATTAGGACTGAAGCTTTCTTT	CASSLVGQGAIRTEAFF
TRBV2	NA	NA	TRBJ2-7	TGTGCCAGCAGTGACGTCGGTTCCTACGAGCAGTACTTC	CASSDVGSYEQYF
TRBV4-1	NA	NA	TRBJ1-1	TGCGCCAGCAGCCAAGACGTAGGGGCACTTACTGAAGCTTTCTTT	CASSQDVGALTEAFF
TRBV5-1	TRBD1	few	TRBJ1-3	TGCGCCAGCAGCTTCGTAGCGACAGGGAGGTCGGTTTCTGGAAACACCATATATTTT	CASSFVATGRSVSGNTIYF
TRBV4-2	NA	few	TRBJ1-2	TGTGCCAGCAGCAACCCAGGGGACCGCTATGGCTACACCTTC	CASSNPGDRYGYTF
TRBV18	NA	NA	TRBJ1-2	TGTGCCAGCTCTCGAGACAGGAAATATGCTGGCTACACCTTC	CASSRDRKYAGYTF
TRBV6-1	TRBD2	NA	TRBJ2-3	TGTGCCAGCAGTGAAGGTCTAGCGGGGGCCTTCACAGATACGCAGTATTTT	CASSEGLAGAFTDTQYF
TRBV9	NA	NA	TRBJ1-6	TGTGCCAGCAGCGTAGGTTGGAGCTCCTATAATTCACCCCTCCACTTT	CASSVGWSSYNSPLHF
TRBV19	TRBD1	NA	TRBJ1-3	TGTGCCAGTAGCCCGACAGGGGTTGGAAACACCATATATTTT	CASSPTGVGNTIYF
TRBV15	NA	once	TRBJ1-2	TGTGCCACCAGCAGGTCCCTTAGTCCAGGGCTCTATGGCTACACCTTC	CATSRSLSPGLYGYTF
TRBV7-2	TRBD1	NA	TRBJ1-5	TGTGCCAGCAGCCTGACAGGGAGCAATCAGCCCCAGCATTTT	CASSLTGSNQPQHF
TRBV10-1	NA	NA	TRBJ2-1	TGCGCCAGCAGAAAAAGGGACACGTCGCATGAGCAGTTCTTC	CASRKRDTSHEQFF
TRBV7-9	NA	NA	TRBJ1-4	TGTGCCAGCAGCAATCCTAGGACACGGAATGAAAAACTGTTTTTT	CASSNPRTRNEKLFF
TRBV5-5	TRBD1	NA	TRBJ1-2	TGTGCCAGCAGCCGGGACAGGGCGAACTATGGCTACACCTTC	CASSRDRANYGYTF
TRBV19	NA	NA	TRBJ1-2	TGTGCCAGCGGGACTTCCTATGGCTACACCTTC	CASGTSYGYTF
TRBV19	TRBD1	NA	TRBJ2-5	TGTGCCAGTAGTATCGGACAGGCCCCGGTACAGACCCAGTACTTC	CASSIGQAPVQTQYF
TRBV7-8	TRBD1	NA	TRBJ1-1	TGTGCCAGCAGCGCTCCGGGACAGGGCAAAAAGAAAGCTTTCTTT	CASSAPGQGKKKAFF
TRBV28	NA	NA	TRBJ2-2	TGTGCCAGCAGTTTAACGGGACAGAACACCGGGGAGCTGTTTTTT	CASSLTGQNTGELFF
TRBV18	TRBD1	NA	TRBJ2-2	TGTGCCAGCTCACCACAAACAGGGGGTGCCGGGGAGCTGTTTTTT	CASSPQTGGAGELFF
TRBV4-2	TRBD2	NA	TRBJ2-1	TGTGCCAGCAGCGTAGGGTTAGCGGGGGGGCTAACCTACAATGAGCAGTTCTTC	CASSVGLAGGLTYNEQFF
TRBV28	NA	few	TRBJ1-1	TGTGCCAGCAACCCCCATGGGAGGGATGGGGCTTTCTTT	CASNPHGRDGAFF
TRBV5-6	TRBD2	NA	TRBJ2-3	TGTGCCAGCAGCTTGGACGCGCCGGGGGGGGCGACAGATACGCAGTATTTT	CASSLDAPGGATDTQYF
TRBV5-4	TRBD2	NA	TRBJ2-3	TGTGCCAGCAGCTCAAGGCGGGGGGGCCGGGAGAGCACAGATACGCAGTATTTT	CASSSRRGGRESTDTQYF
TRBV28	NA	NA	TRBJ2-2	TGTGCCAGCACCAACGGGGGCGGGGAGCTGTTTTTT	CASTNGGGELFF
TRBV7-9	TRBD1	NA	TRBJ2-3	TGTGCCAGCAGCTTAGTACCCCCTACAGGGGCAGATACGCAGTATTTT	CASSLVPPTGADTQYF
TRBV5-1	NA	NA	TRBJ1-5	TGCGCCAGCAGCTTGGGGTTCGGGGAGGCGGAGCCCCAGCATTTT	CASSLGFGEAEPQHF
TRBV5-1	NA	NA	TRBJ1-2	TGCGCCAGCAGCTTGGCCGGGCAGGGTGGCTACACCTTC	CASSLAGQGGYTF
TRBV7-9	NA	NA	TRBJ2-1	TGTGCCAGCAGTTCCGGTTCTTCCTACAATGAGCAGTTCTTC	CASSSGSSYNEQFF
TRBV30	NA	NA	TRBJ1-4	TGTGCCTGCCAGGTTGCAACTAATGAAAAACTGTTTTTT	CACQVATNEKLFF
TRBV27	TRBD1	NA	TRBJ1-6	TGTGCCAGCAGTTCCCAGGGGGTTAATTCACCCCTCCACTTT	CASSSQGVNSPLHF
TRBV11-2	TRBD1	NA	TRBJ1-4	TGTGCCAGCAGCACAATCGGACAGGGAGAAAAACTGTTTTTT	CASSTIGQGEKLFF
TRBV4-2	TRBD1	NA	TRBJ1-4	TGTGCCAGCAGCCAAGGTGGACAGGGGAACGAAAAACTGTTTTTT	CASSQGGQGNEKLFF
TRBV19	TRBD1	NA	TRBJ2-7	TGTGCCAGTAGTACTGGACAGGGGGTGAGCTACGAGCAGTACTTC	CASSTGQGVSYEQYF